The 17 T cell receptor beta chains listed next were all sequenced from one sample in a study of blood T cells in healthy people across ages. With a J-beta primer mix and a sample-barcoded 5' primer, a second PCR ran about 7 to 12 cycles. TCRdb re-called the 5' RACE reads with MiXCR, one entry per CDR3 protein. The repertoire consists of 800,000 to 950,000 distinct CDR3 sequences, with roughly 50% occurring once and the leading ten covering about an eighth. Sample: blood. These receptors all come from a man younger than 45 in good health.

The genes are TRBV6-2 or TRBV6-3 and TRBJ2-7, with TRBD2 matching over 7 bases. V shed 11 bases, J shed 0 bases, and the junction held 7 bases outside the gene matches. The CDR3 is made up of 13 amino acids. Germline V gene sequence: CDR1 MNHEY, CDR2 SVGEGT. In DNA, the CDR3 is TGTGCCTCTCAGCGGGACCCCTCCTACGAGCAGTACTTC. Amino acids: CASQRDPSYEQYF.

V and J are TRBV7-2 and TRBJ2-3, with TRBD1 identical over 8 bases. The germline CDR1 and CDR2 sequences are SGHTA and FQGNSA. CDR3 length: 17 residues. V lost 5 bases to trimming and J lost 0 bases; unmatched junction nucleotides: 10. The CDR3: CASSPGTGRRSTDTQYF. CDR3 DNA: TGTGCCAGCAGCCCCGGGACAGGCCGACGGAGCACAGATACGCAGTATTTT.

V and J are TRBV6-2 or TRBV6-3 and TRBJ1-5; D gene uncertain. Trimming stripped 6 bases from V and 4 bases from J, with 16 bases between. The CDR3 is 15 amino acids. Germline V gene lookup returns CDR1 MNHEY and CDR2 SVGEGT. The DNA for the CDR3 is TGTGCCAGCAGCCCCGTCAAACAGATAAATCAGCCCCAGCATTTT. It translates to CASSPVKQINQPQHF.

This clonotype was observed a handful of times. The chain uses TRBV29-1 and TRBJ1-2; D gene ambiguous. CDR3 length: 13 residues. The V end lost 4 bases, the J end lost 3 bases, and 12 bases lay between the germline ends. The V gene's germline CDR1 is SQVTM and CDR2 ANQGSEA. The CDR3 bases are TGCAGCGTTGGAACAGCGGAGTACTATGGCTACACCTTC. Amino acids: CSVGTAEYYGYTF.

The genes are TRBV6-1 and TRBJ2-2; TRBD1 aligns across 10 bases. J gave up 3 bases and V 8 bases, and 6 bases lay outside the gene matches. Germline V gene lookup returns CDR1 MNHNS and CDR2 SASEGT. The CDR3 runs 15 residues. For the CDR3, the DNA is TGTGCCAGCCTCTCCGGGACAGGGGACACCGGGGAGCTGTTTTTT. The encoded protein is CASLSGTGDTGELFF.

V and J are TRBV20-1 and TRBJ1-1, with TRBD1 as a possible D gene (5 bases). With 5 bases removed from V and 5 bases from J, the gap between germline ends came to 18 bases. The CDR3 loop spans 14 amino acids. In germline, CDR1 is DFQATT, CDR2 SNEGSKA (reference sequence). CDR3 DNA: TGCAGTGCTCGTTCTGCCGGGGGGGAAACTGAAGCTTTCTTT. This codes for CSARSAGGETEAFF.

The chain joins TRBV20-1 to TRBJ2-4, with D uncertain. The CDR3 has 14 residues. Germline lookup yields CDR1 DFQATT and CDR2 SNEGSKA (reference sequence). V was cut by 2 bases and J by 3 bases, with 11 bases left in between. The CDR3 nucleotides read TGCAGTGCTAGACTGGGATCTGGCAAAAACATTCAGTACTTC. Encoded protein: CSARLGSGKNIQYF.

DNA for the CDR3: TGTGCCAGCAACAGGGTAGCATATGAAGCTTTCTTT. As protein: CASNRVAYEAFF. This rearrangement joins TRBV12-3 or TRBV12-4 to TRBJ1-1, with TRBD1 as a possible D gene (6 bases). The length of the CDR3 is 12 residues. Trimming pared 7 bases from V and 7 bases from J, leaving 13 bases between.

The chain recombines TRBV6-5 with TRBJ2-5; 9 positions match TRBD1. TRBJ2-7 matches the DNA end more closely, so the J call is doubtful. The CDR3 runs to 13 residues. Germline V gene sequence: CDR1 MNHEY, CDR2 SVGAGI. This CDR3 reads CASSQTGGDEQYF. CDR3 nucleotide sequence: TGTGCCAGCAGCCAAACAGGGGGCGACGAGCAGTACTTC.

There are a few counts of this clonotype. V and J are TRBV3-1 and TRBJ1-4, with TRBD1 matching 9 bases. The CDR3 contains 16 residues. The germline V gene encodes CDR1 LGHDT and CDR2 YNNKEL (reference sequence). Trimming at V came to 1 base and at J to 7 bases, leaving 7 bases not matched to a gene. The CDR3 sequence: CASSQGGGTGSEKLFF. The CDR3 DNA is TGTGCCAGCAGCCAAGGGGGGGGGACAGGGAGTGAAAAACTGTTTTTT.

For this clonotype: This could be a read error, since a much larger clone is one nucleotide away. V gene TRBV29-1 combines with J gene TRBJ2-1; no definite D call. The CDR3 sequence is 16 residues long. Per the germline V gene, CDR1 is SQVTM and CDR2 is ANQGSEA. The CDR3, as DNA: TGCAGCGTTGAAGCAAAAGTCGTGAGCTCCTACGATGAGCAGTTCTTC. Amino acids: CSVEAKVVSSYDEQFF.

The rearrangement uses TRBV28 and TRBJ2-3; 9 bases line up with TRBD2. Germline V gene data show CDR1 as MDHEN and CDR2 as SYDVKM. This CDR3 comprises 15 residues. V lost 5 bases and J lost 5; bases outside the gene matches: 8. The chain's CDR3 is CASSEPGLAIDTQYF. In DNA form, the CDR3 reads TGTGCCAGCAGTGAGCCGGGACTAGCAATAGATACGCAGTATTTT.

This clonotype was counted only a few times. The chain recombines TRBV7-9 with TRBJ1-2; the D gene is possibly TRBD1 (6 bases). This CDR3 has 17 residues. V dropped 2 bases and J dropped 6 bases, with 22 bases sitting between them. Germline values: CDR1 SEHNR, CDR2 FQNEAQ (reference sequence). For the CDR3, the DNA is TGTGCCAGCAGCTTAATCGAGACAGGAGCTCAAGGGGATGGCTACACCTTC. This sequence encodes CASSLIETGAQGDGYTF.

The table lists this clonotype with a few counts. The V gene is TRBV5-6, the J gene TRBJ1-4; perhaps TRBD1 as D (5 bases). V dropped 4 bases and J dropped 0 bases, with 13 bases sitting between them. CDR1 SGHDT and CDR2 YYEEEE come from the germline V gene. The length of the CDR3 is 16 residues. The CDR3 here is CASSRKGQTTNEKLFF. CDR3 DNA sequence: TGTGCCAGCAGCCGAAAGGGGCAAACAACTAATGAAAAACTGTTTTTT.

J is TRBJ1-4 and V is TRBV10-3; D is unclear. V dropped 0 bases and J dropped 3 bases, with 8 bases sitting between them. The CDR3 loop spans 15 amino acids. In germline, CDR1 is ENHRY, CDR2 SYGVKD. The CDR3, as DNA: TGTGCCATCAGTGAGTCAGGGTCATCTAATGAAAAACTGTTTTTT. Translation gives CAISESGSSNEKLFF.

This chain uses TRBV20-1 with TRBJ2-6, with TRBD1 matching 8 bases. The CDR3 length is 15 residues. The V gene end was trimmed by 4 bases and the J gene end by 3 bases; junction bases not matched to a gene: 5. Germline V gene sequence: CDR1 DFQATT, CDR2 SNEGSKA (reference sequence). CDR3 nucleotide sequence: TGCAGTGCTACGGACAGGGTGGTTGGGGCCAACGTCCTGACTTTC. Translation gives CSATDRVVGANVLTF.

This clonotype has more than one count but fewer than ten. This chain connects TRBV10-3 to TRBJ2-1, with a tentative D call TRBD1 (5 bases). CDR3 size: 12 residues. Germline V CDR1 and CDR2: ENHRY, SYGVKD. Trimming stripped 6 bases from V and 7 bases from J, with 10 bases between. The CDR3 region has the DNA TGTGCCATCAGCGAAGGGGCGAATGAGCAGTTCTTC. Amino acid sequence: CAISEGANEQFF.